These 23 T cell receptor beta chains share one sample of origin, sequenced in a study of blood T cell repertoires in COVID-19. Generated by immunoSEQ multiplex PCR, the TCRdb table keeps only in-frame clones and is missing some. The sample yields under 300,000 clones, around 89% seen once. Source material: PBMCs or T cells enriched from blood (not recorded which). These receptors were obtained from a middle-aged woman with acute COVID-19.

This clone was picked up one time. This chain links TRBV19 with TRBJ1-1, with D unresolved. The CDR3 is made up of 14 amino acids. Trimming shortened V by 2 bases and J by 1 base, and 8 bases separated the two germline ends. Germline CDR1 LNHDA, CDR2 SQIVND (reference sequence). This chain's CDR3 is CASSIHSQNTEAFF. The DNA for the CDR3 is TGTGCCAGTAGTATACACAGCCAGAACACTGAAGCTTTCTTT.

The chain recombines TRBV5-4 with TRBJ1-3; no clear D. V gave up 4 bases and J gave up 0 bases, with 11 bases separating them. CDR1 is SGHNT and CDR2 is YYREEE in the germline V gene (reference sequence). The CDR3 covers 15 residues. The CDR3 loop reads CASSPSGTSGNTIYF. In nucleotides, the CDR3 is TGTGCCAGCAGCCCGTCGGGTACCTCTGGAAACACCATATATTTT.

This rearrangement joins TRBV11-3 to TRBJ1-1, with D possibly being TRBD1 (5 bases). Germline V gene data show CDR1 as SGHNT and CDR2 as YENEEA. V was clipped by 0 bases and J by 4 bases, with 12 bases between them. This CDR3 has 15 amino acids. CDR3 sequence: CASSLDYRRSTEAFF. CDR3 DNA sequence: TGTGCCAGCAGCTTAGATTACAGGCGAAGCACTGAAGCTTTCTTT.

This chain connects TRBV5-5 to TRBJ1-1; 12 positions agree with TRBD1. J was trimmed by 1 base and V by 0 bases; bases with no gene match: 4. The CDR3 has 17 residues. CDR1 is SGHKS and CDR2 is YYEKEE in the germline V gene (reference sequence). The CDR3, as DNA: TGTGCCAGCAGCTTGGGGGACAGGGGGCCGCCGAACACTGAAGCTTTCTTT. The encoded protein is CASSLGDRGPPNTEAFF.

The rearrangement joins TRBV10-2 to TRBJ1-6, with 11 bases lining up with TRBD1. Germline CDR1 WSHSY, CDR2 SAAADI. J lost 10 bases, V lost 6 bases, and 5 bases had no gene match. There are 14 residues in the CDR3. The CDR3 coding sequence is TGCGCCAGCAGAGTCGGGACAGGGGGATCACCCCTCCACTTT. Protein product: CASRVGTGGSPLHF.

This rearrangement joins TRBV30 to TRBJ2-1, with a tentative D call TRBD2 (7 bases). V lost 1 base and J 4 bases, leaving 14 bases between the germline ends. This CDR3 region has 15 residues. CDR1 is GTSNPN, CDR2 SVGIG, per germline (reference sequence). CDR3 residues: CAWSGGASGYNEQFF. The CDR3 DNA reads TGTGCCTGGAGTGGGGGGGCTAGCGGATACAATGAGCAGTTCTTC.

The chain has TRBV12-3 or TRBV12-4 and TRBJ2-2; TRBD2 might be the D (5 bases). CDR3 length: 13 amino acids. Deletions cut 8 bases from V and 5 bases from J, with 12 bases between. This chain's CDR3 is CASRLTGTGELFF. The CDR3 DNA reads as TGTGCCAGCCGACTGACGGGGACCGGGGAGCTGTTTTTT.

The CDR3 DNA follows: TGTGCCAGCAGCTTGGACCCTAGATCACAAGAGACCCAGTACTTC. The encoded protein is CASSLDPRSQETQYF. The chain couples TRBV5-6 to TRBJ2-5; no definite D call. V lost 0 bases and J 2 bases, leaving 11 bases between the germline ends. CDR1 is SGHDT and CDR2 is YYEEEE in the germline V gene. The CDR3 sequence is 15 residues long.

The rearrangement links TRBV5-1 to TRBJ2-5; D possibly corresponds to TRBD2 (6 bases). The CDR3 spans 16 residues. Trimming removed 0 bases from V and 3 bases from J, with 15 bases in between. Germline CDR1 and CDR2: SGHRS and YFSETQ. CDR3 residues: CASSLGSPRGKETQYF. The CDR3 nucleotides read TGCGCCAGCAGCTTGGGGAGCCCCCGGGGGAAAGAGACCCAGTACTTC. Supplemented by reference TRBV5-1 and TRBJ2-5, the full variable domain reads KAGVTQTPRYLIKTRGQQVTLSCSPISGHRSVSWYQQTPGQGLQFLFEYFSETQRNKGNFPGRFSGRQFSNSRSEMNVSTLELGDSALYLCASSLGSPRGKETQYFGPGTRLLVL.

CDR3 sequence (DNA): TGTGCCAGTAGTATAGATGGAAGGCGGATTGCCTACAATGAGCAGTTCTTC. This gives the protein CASSIDGRRIAYNEQFF. The chain carries TRBV19 and TRBJ2-1; no clear D gene. This CDR3 is 17 amino acids long. V lost 0 bases, J lost 2 bases, and 14 bases lay in between. CDR1 and CDR2 (germline): LNHDA, SQIVND (reference sequence).

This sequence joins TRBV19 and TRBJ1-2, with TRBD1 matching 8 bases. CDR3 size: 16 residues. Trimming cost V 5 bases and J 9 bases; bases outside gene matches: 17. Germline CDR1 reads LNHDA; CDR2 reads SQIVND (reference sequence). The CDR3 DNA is TGTGCCAGTAGTCCCTCTGCAGGGTCAGGGGGCAGAAGCTACACCTTC. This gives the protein CASSPSAGSGGRSYTF.

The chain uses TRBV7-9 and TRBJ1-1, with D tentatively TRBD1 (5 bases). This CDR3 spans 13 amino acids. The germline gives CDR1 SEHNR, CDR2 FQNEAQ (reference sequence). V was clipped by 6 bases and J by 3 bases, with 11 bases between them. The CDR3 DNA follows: TGTGCCAGCAGGGCGGGGCGGGACACTGAAGCTTTCTTT. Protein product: CASRAGRDTEAFF. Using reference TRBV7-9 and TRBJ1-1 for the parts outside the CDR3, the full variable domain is DTGVSQNPRHKITKRGQNVTFRCDPISEHNRLYWYRQTLGQGPEFLTYFQNEAQLEKSRLLSDRFSAERPKGSFSTLEIQRTEQGDSAMYLCASRAGRDTEAFFGQGTRLTVV.

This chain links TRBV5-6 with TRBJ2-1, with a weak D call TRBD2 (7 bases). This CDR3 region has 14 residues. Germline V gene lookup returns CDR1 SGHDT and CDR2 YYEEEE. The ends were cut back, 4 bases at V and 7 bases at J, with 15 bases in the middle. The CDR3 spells CASSGGATGNEQFF. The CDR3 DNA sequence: TGTGCCAGCAGCGGGGGGGCTACAGGGAATGAGCAGTTCTTC.

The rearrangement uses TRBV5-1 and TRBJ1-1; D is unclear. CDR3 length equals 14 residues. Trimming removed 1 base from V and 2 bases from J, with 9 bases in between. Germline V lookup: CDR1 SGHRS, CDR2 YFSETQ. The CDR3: CASSLFDTNTEAFF. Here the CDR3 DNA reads TGCGCCAGCAGCTTGTTCGACACCAACACTGAAGCTTTCTTT.

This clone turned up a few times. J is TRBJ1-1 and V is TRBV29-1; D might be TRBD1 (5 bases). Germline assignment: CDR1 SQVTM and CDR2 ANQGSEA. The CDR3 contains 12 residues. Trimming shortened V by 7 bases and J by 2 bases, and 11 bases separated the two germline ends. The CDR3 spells CSAGHSNTEAFF. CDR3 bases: TGCAGCGCCGGACACTCTAACACTGAAGCTTTCTTT.

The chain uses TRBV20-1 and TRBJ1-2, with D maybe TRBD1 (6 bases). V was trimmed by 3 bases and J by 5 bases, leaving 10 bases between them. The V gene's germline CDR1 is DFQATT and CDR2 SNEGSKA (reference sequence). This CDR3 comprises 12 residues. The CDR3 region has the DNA TGCAGTGCTAGTTCCGGGACATATGGCTACACCTTC. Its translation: CSASSGTYGYTF.

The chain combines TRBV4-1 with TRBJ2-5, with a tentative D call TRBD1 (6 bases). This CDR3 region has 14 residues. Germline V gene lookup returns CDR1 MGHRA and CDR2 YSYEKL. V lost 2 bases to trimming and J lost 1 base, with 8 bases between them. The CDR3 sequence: CASSQQGTQETQYF. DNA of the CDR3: TGCGCCAGCAGCCAACAGGGGACCCAAGAGACCCAGTACTTC.

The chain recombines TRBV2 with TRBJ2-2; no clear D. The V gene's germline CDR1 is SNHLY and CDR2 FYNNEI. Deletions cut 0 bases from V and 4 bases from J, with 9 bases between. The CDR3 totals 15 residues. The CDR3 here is CASSEALSGTGELFF. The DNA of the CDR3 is TGTGCCAGCAGTGAAGCGCTTTCAGGCACCGGGGAGCTGTTTTTT.

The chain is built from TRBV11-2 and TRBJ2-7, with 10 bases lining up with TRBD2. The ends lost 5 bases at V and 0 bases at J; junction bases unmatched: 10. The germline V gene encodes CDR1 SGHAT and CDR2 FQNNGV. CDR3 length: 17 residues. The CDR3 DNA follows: TGTGCCAGCAGCCTCCGACTAGCGGGTATCAGCTCCTACGAGCAGTACGTC. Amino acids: CASSLRLAGISSYEQYV.

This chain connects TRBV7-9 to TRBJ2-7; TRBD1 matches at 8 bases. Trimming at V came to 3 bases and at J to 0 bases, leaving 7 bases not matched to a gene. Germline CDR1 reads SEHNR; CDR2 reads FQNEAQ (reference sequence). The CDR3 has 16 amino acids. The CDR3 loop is CASSFGRGQSSYEQYV. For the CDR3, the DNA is TGTGCCAGCAGCTTCGGCAGGGGGCAGAGCTCCTACGAGCAGTACGTC.

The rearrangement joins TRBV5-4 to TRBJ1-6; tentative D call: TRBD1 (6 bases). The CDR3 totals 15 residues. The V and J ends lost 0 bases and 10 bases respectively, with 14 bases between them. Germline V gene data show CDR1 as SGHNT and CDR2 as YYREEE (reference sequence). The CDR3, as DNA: TGTGCCAGCAGCTTGGATGGGGGGAGGGGGTCACCCCTCCACTTT. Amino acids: CASSLDGGRGSPLHF.

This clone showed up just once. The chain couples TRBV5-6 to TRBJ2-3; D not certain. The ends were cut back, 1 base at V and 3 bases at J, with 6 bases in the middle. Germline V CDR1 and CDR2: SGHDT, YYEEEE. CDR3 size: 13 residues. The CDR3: CASSLTRTDTQYF. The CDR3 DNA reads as TGTGCCAGCAGCTTGACCCGGACAGATACGCAGTATTTT.

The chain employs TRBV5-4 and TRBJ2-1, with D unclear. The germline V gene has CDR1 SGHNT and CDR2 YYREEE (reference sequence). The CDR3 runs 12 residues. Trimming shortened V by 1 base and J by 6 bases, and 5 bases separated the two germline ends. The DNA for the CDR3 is TGTGCCAGCAGCTTGTCCCTCAATGAGCAGTTCTTC. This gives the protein CASSLSLNEQFF.